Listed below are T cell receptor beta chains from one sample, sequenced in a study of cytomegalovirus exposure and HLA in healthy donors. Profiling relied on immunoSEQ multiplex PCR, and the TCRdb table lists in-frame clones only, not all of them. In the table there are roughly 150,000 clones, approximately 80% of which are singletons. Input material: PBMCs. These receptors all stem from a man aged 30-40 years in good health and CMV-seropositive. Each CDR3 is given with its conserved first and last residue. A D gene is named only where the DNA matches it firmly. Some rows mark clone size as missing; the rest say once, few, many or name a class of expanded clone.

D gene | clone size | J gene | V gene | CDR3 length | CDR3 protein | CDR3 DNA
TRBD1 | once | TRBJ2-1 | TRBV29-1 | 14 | CSATGQISYNEQFF | TGCAGCGCAACGGGACAGATCTCCTACAATGAGCAGTTCTTC
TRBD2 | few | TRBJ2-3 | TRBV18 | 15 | CASSPRRGGTDTQYF | TGTGCCAGCTCACCTCGGCGGGGGGGCACAGATACGCAGTATTTT
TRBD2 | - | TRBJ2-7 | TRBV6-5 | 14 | CASNAASGMYEQYF | TGTGCCAGCAACGCCGCTAGCGGGATGTACGAGCAGTACTTC
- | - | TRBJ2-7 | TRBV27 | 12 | CASSNLGDEQYF | TGTGCCAGCAGTAACCTAGGGGACGAGCAGTACTTC
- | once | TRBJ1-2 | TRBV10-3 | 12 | CAISDTVYGYTF | TGTGCCATCAGTGACACAGTCTATGGCTACACCTTC
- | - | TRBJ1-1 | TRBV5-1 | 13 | CASSLWGDTEAFF | TGCGCCAGCAGCTTATGGGGGGACACTGAAGCTTTCTTT
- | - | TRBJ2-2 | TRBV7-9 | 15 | CASSGGPTNTGELFF | TGTGCCAGCAGCGGTGGCCCGACGAACACCGGGGAGCTGTTTTTT
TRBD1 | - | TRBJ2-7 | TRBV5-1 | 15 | CASREPGQGPYEQYF | TGCGCCAGCAGAGAGCCGGGACAGGGGCCTTACGAGCAGTACTTC
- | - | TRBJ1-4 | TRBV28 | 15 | CASNPAAKGGEKLFF | TGTGCCAGCAACCCCGCGGCCAAAGGCGGTGAAAAACTGTTTTTT
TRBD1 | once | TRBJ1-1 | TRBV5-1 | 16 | CASSLDQGAGNTEAFF | TGCGCCAGCAGCTTGGATCAGGGGGCCGGGAACACTGAAGCTTTCTTT
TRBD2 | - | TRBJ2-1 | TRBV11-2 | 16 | CASSLRLAGENNEQFF | TGTGCCAGCAGCTTACGACTAGCGGGAGAAAACAATGAGCAGTTCTTC
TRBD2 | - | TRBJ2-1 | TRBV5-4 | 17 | CASSQTSGGAVYNEQFF | TGTGCCAGCAGCCAAACTAGCGGGGGGGCGGTATACAATGAGCAGTTCTTC
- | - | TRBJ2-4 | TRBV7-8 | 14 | CASSLEVAKNSQYF | TGTGCCAGCAGCTTGGAGGTAGCCAAAAACAGTCAGTACTTC
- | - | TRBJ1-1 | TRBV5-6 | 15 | CASSLGPGIASEAFF | TGTGCCAGCAGCTTGGGGCCAGGGATTGCGAGTGAAGCTTTCTTT
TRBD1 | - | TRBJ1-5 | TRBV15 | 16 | CATSPGNTGVNQPQHF | TGTGCCACCAGTCCAGGCAACACAGGGGTCAATCAGCCCCAGCATTTT
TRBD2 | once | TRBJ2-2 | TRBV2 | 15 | CASSGGGARTGELFF | TGTGCCAGCAGTGGCGGGGGAGCGAGGACCGGGGAGCTGTTTTTT
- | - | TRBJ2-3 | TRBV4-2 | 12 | CASSQSQDTQYF | TGTGCCAGCAGCCAGAGTCAAGATACGCAGTATTTT
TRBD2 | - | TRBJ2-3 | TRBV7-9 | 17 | CASSLGRTSGGTDTQYF | TGTGCCAGCAGCCTTGGGAGGACTAGCGGGGGCACAGATACGCAGTATTTT
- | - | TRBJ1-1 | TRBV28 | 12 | CASSSLVEEAFF | TGTGCCAGCAGTTCCCTCGTGGAGGAAGCTTTCTTT
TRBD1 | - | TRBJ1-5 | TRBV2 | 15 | CASRAGTGAIISPNF | TGTGCCAGCAGAGCCGGGACAGGGGCCATAATCAGCCCGAATTTT
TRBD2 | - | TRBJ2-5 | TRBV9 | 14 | CASSGSGVQETQYF | TGTGCCAGCAGCGGTAGCGGGGTGCAAGAGACCCAGTACTTC
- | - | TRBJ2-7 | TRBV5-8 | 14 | CASSLAGVMNEQYF | TGTGCCAGCAGCTTGGCGGGGGTAATGAACGAGCAGTACTTC
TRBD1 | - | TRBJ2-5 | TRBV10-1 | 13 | CASSGRDRRSQYF | TGCGCCAGCAGCGGTCGGGACAGGAGGTCCCAGTACTTC
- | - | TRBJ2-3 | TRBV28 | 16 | CASSLAGFPSTDTQYF | TGTGCCAGCAGTTTGGCCGGGTTTCCTAGCACAGATACGCAGTATTTT
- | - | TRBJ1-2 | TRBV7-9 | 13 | CASSYDRNYGYTF | TGTGCCAGCAGTTACGACAGGAACTATGGCTACACCTTC
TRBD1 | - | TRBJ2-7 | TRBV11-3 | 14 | CASSLEGQGYEQYF | TGTGCCAGCAGCTTGGAGGGACAGGGCTACGAGCAGTACTTC
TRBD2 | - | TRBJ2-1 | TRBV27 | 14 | CASSYSGGLNEQFF | TGTGCCAGCAGTTATTCGGGAGGCCTCAATGAGCAGTTCTTC
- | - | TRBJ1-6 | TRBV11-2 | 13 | CASSLGTGSPLHF | TGTGCCAGCAGCTTAGGAACGGGTTCACCCCTCCACTTT
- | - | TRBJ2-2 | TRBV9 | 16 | CASSVAQGRFPGELFF | TGTGCCAGCAGCGTAGCCCAGGGTCGGTTCCCCGGGGAGCTGTTTTTT
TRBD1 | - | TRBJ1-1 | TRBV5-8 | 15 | CASSSGQGLRAEAFF | TGTGCCAGCAGCTCGGGACAGGGGCTAAGGGCTGAAGCTTTCTTT
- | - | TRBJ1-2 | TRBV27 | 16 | CASSLWGRATNYGYTF | TGTGCCAGCAGTTTATGGGGCAGGGCCACTAACTATGGCTACACCTTC
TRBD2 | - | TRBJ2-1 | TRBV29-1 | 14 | CSVERTSAGNEQFF | TGCAGCGTTGAAAGGACTAGCGCGGGTAATGAGCAGTTCTTC
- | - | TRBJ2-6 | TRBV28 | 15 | CASSRDSSGANVLTF | TGTGCCAGCAGTCGCGACAGCTCTGGGGCCAACGTCCTGACTTTC